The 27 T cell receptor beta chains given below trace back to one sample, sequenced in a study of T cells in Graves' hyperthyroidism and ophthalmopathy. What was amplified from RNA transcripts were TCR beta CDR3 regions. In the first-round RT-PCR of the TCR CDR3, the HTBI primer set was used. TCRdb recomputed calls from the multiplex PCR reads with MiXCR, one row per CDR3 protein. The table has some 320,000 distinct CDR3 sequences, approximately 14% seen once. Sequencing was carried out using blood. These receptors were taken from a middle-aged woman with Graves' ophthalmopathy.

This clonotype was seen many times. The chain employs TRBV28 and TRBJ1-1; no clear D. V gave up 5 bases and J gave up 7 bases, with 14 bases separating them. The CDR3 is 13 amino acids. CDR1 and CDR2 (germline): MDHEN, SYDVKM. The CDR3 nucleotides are TGTGCCAGCAGTCACAAAGGCAGAAGTGAAGCTTTCTTT. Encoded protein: CASSHKGRSEAFF.

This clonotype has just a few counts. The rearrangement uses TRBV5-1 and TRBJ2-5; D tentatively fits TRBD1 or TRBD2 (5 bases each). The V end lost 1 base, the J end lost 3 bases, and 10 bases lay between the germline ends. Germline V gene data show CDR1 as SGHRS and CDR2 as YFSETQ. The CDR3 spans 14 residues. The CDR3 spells CASSLILGEETQYF. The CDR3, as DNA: TGCGCCAGCAGCTTGATTCTGGGGGAAGAGACCCAGTACTTC.

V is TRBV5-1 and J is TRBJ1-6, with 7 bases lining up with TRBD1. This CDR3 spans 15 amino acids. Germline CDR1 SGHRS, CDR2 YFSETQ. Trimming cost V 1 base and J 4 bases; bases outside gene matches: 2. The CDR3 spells CASSLTGQYNSPLHF. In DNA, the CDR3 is TGCGCCAGCAGCTTGACGGGACAGTATAATTCACCCCTCCACTTT.

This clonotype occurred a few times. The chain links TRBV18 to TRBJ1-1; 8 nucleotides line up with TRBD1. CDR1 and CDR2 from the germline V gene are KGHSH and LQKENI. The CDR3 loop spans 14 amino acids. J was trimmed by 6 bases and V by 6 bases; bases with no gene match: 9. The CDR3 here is CASSFTGGQSEAFF. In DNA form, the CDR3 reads TGTGCCAGCTCGTTTACAGGGGGACAATCTGAAGCTTTCTTT.

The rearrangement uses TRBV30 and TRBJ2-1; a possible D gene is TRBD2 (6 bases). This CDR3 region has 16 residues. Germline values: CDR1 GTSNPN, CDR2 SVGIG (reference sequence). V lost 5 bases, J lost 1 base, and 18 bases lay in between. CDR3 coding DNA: TGTGCCTGGGGAGTCTATGTCGGGAGTTCCTACAATGAGCAGTTCTTC. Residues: CAWGVYVGSSYNEQFF.

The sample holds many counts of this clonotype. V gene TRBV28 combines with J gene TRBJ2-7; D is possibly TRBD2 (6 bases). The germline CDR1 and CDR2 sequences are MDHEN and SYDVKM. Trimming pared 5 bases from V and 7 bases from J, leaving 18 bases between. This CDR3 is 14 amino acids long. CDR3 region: CASSAGREISEQYF. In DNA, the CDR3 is TGTGCCAGCAGTGCCGGACGGGAGATAAGTGAGCAGTACTTC.

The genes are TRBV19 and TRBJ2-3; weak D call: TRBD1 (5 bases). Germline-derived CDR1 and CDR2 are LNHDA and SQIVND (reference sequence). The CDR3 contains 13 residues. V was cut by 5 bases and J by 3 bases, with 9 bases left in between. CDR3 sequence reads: CASSADRTDTQYF. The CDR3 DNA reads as TGTGCCAGTAGTGCTGACAGAACAGATACGCAGTATTTT.

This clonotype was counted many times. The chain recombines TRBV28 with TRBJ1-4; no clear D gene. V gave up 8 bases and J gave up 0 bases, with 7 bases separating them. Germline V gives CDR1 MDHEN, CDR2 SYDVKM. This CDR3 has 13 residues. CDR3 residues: CASQQPTNEKLFF. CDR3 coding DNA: TGTGCCAGCCAACAGCCAACTAATGAAAAACTGTTTTTT.

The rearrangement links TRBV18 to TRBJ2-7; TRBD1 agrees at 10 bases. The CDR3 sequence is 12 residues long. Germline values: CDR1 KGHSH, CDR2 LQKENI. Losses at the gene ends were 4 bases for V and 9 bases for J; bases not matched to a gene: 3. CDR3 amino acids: CASSLRQGAQYF. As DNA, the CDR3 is TGTGCCAGCTCACTAAGACAGGGGGCGCAGTACTTC.

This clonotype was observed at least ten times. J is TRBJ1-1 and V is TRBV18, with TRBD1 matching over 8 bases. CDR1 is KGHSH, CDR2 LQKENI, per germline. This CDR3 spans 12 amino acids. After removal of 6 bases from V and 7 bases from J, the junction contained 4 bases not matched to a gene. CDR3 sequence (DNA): TGTGCCAGCTCGCAGGACAGGGATGAAGCTTTCTTT. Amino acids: CASSQDRDEAFF.

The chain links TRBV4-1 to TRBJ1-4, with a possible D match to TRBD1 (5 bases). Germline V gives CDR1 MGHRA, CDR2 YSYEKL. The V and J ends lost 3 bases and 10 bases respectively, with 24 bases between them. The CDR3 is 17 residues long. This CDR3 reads CASSHPPAGRDGRKLFF. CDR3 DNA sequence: TGCGCCAGCAGCCACCCCCCCGCCGGCAGGGATGGAAGAAAACTGTTTTTT.

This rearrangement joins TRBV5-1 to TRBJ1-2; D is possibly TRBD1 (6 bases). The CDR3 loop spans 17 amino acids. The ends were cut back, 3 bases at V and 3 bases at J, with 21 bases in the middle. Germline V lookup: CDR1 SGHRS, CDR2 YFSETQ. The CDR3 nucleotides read TGCGCCAGCAGCTCCTGGAATGGTGTGGGGGCTGACTATGGCTACACCTTC. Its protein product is CASSSWNGVGADYGYTF.

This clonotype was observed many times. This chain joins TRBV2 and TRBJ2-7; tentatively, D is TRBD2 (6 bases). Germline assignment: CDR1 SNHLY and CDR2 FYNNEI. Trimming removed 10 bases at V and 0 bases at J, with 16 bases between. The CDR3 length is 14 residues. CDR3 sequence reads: CATRMGLLSYEQYF. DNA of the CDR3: TGTGCCACACGTATGGGACTCCTCTCCTACGAGCAGTACTTC.

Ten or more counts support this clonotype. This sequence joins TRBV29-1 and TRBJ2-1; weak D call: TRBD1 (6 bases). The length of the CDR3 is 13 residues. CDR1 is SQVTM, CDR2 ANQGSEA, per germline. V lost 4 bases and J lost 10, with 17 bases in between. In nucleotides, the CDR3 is TGCAGCGTTGCAAACCAGGGGACACTAGAGCAGTTCTTC. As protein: CSVANQGTLEQFF.

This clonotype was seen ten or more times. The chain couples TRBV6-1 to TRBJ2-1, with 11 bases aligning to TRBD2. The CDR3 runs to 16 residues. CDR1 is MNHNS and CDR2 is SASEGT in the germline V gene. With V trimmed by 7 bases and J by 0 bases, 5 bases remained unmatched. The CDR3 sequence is CASTRLAGNSYNEQFF. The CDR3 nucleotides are TGTGCCAGCACTCGACTAGCGGGGAACTCCTACAATGAGCAGTTCTTC.

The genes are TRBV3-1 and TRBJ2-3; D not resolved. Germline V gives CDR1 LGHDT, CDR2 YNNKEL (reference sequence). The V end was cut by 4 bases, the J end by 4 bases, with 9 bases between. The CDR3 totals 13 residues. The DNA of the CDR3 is TGTGCCAGCAGCCCTCCAGAGGCAGATACGCAGTATTTT. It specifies CASSPPEADTQYF.

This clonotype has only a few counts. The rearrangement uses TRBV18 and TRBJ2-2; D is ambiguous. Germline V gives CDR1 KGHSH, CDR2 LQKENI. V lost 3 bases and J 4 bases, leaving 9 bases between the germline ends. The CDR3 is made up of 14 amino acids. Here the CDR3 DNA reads TGTGCCAGCTCACCGCAGGCGCCCACCGGGGAGCTGTTTTTT. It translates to CASSPQAPTGELFF.

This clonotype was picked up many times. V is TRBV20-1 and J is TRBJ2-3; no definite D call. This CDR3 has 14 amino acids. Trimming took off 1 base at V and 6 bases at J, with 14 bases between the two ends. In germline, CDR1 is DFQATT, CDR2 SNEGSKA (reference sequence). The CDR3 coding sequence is TGCAGTGCTAGAGCCCCTCTAGTTGTGGATACGCAGTATTTT. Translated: CSARAPLVVDTQYF.

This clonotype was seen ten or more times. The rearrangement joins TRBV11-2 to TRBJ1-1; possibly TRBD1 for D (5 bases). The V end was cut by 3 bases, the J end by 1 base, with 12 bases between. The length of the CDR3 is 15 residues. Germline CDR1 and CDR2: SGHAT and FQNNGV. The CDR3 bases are TGTGCCAGCAGCTTTGACGGGGGGAGGAACACTGAAGCTTTCTTT. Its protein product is CASSFDGGRNTEAFF.

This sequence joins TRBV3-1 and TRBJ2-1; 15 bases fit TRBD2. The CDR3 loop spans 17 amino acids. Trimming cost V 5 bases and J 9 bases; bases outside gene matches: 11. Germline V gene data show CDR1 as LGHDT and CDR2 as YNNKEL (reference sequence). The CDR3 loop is CASSFRTSGGAPGEQFF. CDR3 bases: TGTGCCAGCAGCTTTCGGACTAGCGGGGGGGCTCCGGGTGAGCAGTTCTTC.

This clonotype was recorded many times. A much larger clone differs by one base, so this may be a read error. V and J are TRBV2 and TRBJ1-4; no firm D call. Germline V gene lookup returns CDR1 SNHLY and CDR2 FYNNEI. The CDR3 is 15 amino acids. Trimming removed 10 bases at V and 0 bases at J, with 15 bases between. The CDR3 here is CANTGEHSTNEKLFF. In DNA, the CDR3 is TGTGCCAACACTGGGGAGCACTCAACTAATGAAAAACTGTTTTTT.

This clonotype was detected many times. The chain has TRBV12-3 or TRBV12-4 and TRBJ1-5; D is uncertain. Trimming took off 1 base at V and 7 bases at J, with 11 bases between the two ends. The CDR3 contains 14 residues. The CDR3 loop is CASSLGAGSQPQHF. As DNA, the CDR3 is TGTGCCAGCAGTTTAGGCGCGGGGAGCCAGCCCCAGCATTTT.

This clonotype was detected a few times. CDR3 loop: CASSMALMEYEQFF. CDR3 coding DNA: TGTGCCAGTAGTATGGCCCTGATGGAATATGAGCAGTTCTTC. This chain uses TRBV19 with TRBJ2-1; D call uncertain. This CDR3 contains 14 residues. Germline V gene lookup returns CDR1 LNHDA and CDR2 SQIVND (reference sequence). V lost 3 bases, J lost 8 bases, and 14 bases lay in between.

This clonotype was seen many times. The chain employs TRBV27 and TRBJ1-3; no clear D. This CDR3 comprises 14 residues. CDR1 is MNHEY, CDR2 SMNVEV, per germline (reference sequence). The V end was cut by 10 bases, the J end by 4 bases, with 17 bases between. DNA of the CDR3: TGTGCCACCTCCCCCCGTCCTCGCGGAAACACCATATATTTT. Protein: CATSPRPRGNTIYF.

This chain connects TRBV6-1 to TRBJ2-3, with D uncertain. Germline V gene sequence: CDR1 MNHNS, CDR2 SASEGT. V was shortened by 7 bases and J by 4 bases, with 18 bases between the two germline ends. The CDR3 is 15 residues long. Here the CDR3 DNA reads TGTGCCAGCACCGGGCTAGGTCTTGGAGCAGATACGCAGTATTTT. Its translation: CASTGLGLGADTQYF.

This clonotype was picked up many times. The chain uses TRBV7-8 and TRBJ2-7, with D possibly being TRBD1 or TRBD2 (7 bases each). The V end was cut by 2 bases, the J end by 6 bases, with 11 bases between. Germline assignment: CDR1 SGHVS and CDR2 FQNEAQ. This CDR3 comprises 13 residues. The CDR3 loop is CASSLSGTVEQYF. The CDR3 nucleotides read TGTGCCAGCAGCTTAAGCGGGACAGTCGAGCAGTACTTC.

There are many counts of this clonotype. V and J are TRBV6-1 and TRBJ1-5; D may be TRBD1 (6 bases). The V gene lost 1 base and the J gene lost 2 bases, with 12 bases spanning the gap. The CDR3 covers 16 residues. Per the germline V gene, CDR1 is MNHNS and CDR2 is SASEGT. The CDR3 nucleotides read TGTGCCAGCAGTGAAGACCTGGGGGCTGGCAATCAGCCCCAGCATTTT. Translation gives CASSEDLGAGNQPQHF.